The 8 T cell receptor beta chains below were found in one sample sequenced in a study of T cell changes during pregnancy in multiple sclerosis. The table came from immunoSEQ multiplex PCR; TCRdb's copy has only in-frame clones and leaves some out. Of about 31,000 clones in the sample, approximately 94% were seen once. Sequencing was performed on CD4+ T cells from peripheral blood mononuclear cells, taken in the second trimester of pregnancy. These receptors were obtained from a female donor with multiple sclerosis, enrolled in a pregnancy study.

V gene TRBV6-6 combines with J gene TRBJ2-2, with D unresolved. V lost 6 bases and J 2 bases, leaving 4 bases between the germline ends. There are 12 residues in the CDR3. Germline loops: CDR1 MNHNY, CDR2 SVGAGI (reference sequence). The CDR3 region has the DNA TGTGCCAGCAGACACAACACCGGGGAGCTGTTTTTT. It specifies CASRHNTGELFF.

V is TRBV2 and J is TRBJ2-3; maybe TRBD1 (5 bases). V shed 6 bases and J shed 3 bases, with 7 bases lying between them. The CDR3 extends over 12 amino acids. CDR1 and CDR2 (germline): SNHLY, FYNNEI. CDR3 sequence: CASRTVTDTQYF. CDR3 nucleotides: TGTGCCAGCAGGACAGTTACAGATACGCAGTATTTT.

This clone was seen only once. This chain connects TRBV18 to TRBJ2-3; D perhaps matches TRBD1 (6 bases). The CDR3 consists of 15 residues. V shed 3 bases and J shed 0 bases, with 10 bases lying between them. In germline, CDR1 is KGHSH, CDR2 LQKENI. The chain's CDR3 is CASSPGQGSTDTQYF. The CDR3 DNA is TGTGCCAGCTCACCGGGGCAGGGGAGCACAGATACGCAGTATTTT.

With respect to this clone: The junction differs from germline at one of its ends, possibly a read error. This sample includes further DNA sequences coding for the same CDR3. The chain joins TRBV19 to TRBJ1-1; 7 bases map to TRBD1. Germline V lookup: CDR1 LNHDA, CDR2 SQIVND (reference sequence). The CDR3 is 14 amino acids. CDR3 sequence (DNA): TGTGCCAGTAGTAGAACAGGGGCCTACACTGAAGCCTTCTTT. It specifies CASSRTGAYTEAFF. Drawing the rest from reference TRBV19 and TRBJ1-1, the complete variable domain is DGGITQSPKYLFRKEGQNVTLSCEQNLNHDAMYWYRQDPGQGLRLIYYSQIVNDFQKGDIAEGYSVSREKKESFPLTVTSAQKNPTAFYLCASSRTGAYTEAFFGQGTRLTVV.

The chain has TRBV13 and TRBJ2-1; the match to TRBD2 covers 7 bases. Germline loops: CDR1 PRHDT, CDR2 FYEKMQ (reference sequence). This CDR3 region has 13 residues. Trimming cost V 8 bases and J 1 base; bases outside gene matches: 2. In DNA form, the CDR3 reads TGTGCCAGCTCGGGGGGTTCCTACAATGAGCAGTTCTTC. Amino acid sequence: CASSGGSYNEQFF.

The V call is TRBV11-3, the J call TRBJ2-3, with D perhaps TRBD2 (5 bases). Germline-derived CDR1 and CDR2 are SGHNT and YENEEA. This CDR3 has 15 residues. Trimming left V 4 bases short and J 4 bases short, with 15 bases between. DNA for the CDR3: TGTGCCAGCAGCTCCGCCGGAGGTGGGGCAGATACGCAGTATTTT. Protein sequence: CASSSAGGGADTQYF.

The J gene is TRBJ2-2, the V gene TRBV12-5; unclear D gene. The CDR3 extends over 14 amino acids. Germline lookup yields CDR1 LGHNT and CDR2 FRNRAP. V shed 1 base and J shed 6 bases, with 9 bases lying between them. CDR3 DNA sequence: TGTGCTAGTGGTTTGGGAAACCCGGCCGGGGAGCTGTTTTTT. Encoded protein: CASGLGNPAGELFF.

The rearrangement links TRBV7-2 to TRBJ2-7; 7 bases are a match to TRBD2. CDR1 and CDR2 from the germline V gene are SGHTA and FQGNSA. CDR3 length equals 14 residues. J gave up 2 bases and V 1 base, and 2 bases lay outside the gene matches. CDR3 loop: CASSLVRGAYEQYF. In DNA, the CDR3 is TGTGCCAGCAGCTTAGTCCGGGGGGCCTACGAGCAGTACTTC.